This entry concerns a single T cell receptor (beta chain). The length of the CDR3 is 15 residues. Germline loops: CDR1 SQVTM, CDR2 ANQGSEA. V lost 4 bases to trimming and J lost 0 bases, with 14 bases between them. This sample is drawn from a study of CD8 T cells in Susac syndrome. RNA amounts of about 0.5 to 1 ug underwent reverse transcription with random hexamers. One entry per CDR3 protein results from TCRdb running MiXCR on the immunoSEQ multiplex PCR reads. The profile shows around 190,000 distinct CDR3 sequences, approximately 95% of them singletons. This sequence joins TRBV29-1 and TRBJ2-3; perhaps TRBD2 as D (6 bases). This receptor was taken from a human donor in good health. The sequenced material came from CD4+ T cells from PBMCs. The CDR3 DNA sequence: TGCAGCGTTGTCCCACCACGGGGGAGCACAGATACGCAGTATTTT. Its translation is CSVVPPRGSTDTQYF.